This T cell receptor (beta chain) comes out of a study of OX40 agonist ivuxolimab in advanced cancers. Regarding the research as a whole: Ivuxolimab was a fully human IgG2 agonistic monoclonal antibody targeting the costimulatory receptor OX40 (CD134). The paper covers the monotherapy dose-escalation part of the phase I ivuxolimab trial, which included N of about 50 patients. Three dose-escalation patients achieved partial responses, one with hepatocellular carcinoma and two with cutaneous melanoma. A male proportion of 82.7% and a mean age of about 60 years, ranging from about 23 to 79, were recorded for the dose-escalation cohort. Peripheral TCRbeta sequencing aimed to test whether ivuxolimab altered TCR sequence diversity and caused clonal T-cell expansion. Among the roughly 52 dose-escalation patients, around 20 had hepatocellular carcinoma, approximately 15 melanoma, 9 renal cell carcinoma and 9 head and neck cancer. Intravenous ivuxolimab was administered to patients every 2 weeks at six dose levels: 0.01, 0.1, 0.3, 1.5, 3 and 10 mg/kg. Prior anti-PD-1, anti-PD-L1 or anti-CTLA-4 therapy was permitted, and 40% of dose-escalation patients had received checkpoint inhibitors.

To sequence the TCRbeta CDR3 region, genomic DNA was isolated from the sorted cells. TCRbeta CDR3 regions were sequenced using the immunoSEQ Assay. This immuneACCESS table, as held by TCRdb, lists in-frame sequences with V and J called but not all clones. Of the missing ones, under half trace to an unresolved V gene in checked studies; the others have no known cause. This sample lists some 60,000 clones; approximately 90% were detected once. About an eighth of the sample rests with the top ten. Overall results and qualifications from the work: After ivuxolimab, more expanded clones were found on average in CD8+ T cells than in CD4+ T cells. In the 0.1-3.0 mg/kg groups, partial responders were among the patients with the lowest normalized peripheral clonal expansion, particularly in CD8+ T cells. At doses of 0.1 to 3.0 mg/kg, clonal expansion of both CD4+ and CD8+ blood T cells was observed from baseline to week 6. Low levels of normalized T-cell clonal expansion were also shown by some nonresponding patients. The antigen specificity of the clonally expanded peripheral T cells was not determined.

The trial excluded patients who had a history of autoimmune disease or who were on systemic immunosuppression. Peripheral blood for TCR sequencing was collected from all dose cohorts at baseline, on cycle 4 day 1, and on cycle 7 day 1. Samples were obtained from an open-label, multicenter, first-in-human phase I dose-escalation trial of ivuxolimab. Adults with locally advanced or metastatic head and neck squamous cell, hepatocellular, melanoma or renal cell carcinoma were enrolled in the trial. Before TCR sequencing, CD4+ T cells and CD8+ T cells from peripheral blood were sorted into separate populations. The CDR3 numbers 19 residues from cysteine through phenylalanine. The sequence is cut down to CDR3 DNA, 57 bases in frame from base 1. From a lookup of the germline V gene, CDR1 and CDR2 are SGHVS and FNYEAQ. After removal of 5 bases from V and 3 bases from J, the junction retains 19 bases not matched to a gene.

As to this clone: Its antigen is not yet known. Qualities for individual bases were not recorded, and no much larger clone is one base off.

The rearrangement joined TRBV7-6 to TRBJ1-3; 7 junctional bases match TRBD1. Specimen: CD4+ or CD8+ T cells sorted from blood, collected in a trial of the OX40 agonist ivuxolimab. The TCR sequence derives from an adult with an advanced solid tumor such as melanoma, head and neck, liver or kidney cancer. The sequenced DNA: TGTGCCAGCAGCGAGCTCACGGCCGGGACAGACCTTTTTGGAAACACCATATATTTT. Its translation reads: CASSELTAGTDLFGNTIYF.